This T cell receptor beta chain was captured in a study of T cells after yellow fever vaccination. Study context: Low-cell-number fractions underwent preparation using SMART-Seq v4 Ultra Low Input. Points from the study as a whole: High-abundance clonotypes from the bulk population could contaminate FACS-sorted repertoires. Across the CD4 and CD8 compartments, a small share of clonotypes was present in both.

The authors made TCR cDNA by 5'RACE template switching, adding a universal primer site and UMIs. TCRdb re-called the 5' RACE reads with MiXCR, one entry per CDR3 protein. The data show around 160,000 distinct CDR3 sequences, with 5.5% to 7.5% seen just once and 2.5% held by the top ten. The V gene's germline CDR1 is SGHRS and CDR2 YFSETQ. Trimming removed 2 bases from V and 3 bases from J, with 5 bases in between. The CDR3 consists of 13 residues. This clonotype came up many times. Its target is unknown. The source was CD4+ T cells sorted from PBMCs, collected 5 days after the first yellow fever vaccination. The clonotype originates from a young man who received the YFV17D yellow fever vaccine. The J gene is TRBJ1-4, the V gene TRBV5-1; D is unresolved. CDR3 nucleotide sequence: TGCGCCAGCAGCTTCGTTGCTAATGAAAAACTGTTTTTT. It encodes CASSFVANEKLFF.